This T cell receptor (beta chain) was obtained from a study of cytomegalovirus exposure and HLA in healthy donors. Regarding the study as a whole: Clonal expansion was found to be greater in HLA-associated TCR beta chains than in equally common others in a later analysis. About 87% or about 30% of the time was how often most TCR beta V segments were productive, according to an earlier analysis. When presence/absence was analysed, sequencing depth was taken to be roughly uniform across donors.

PCR primers comprised 60 Vbeta and 13 Jbeta primers. Source study methods: Around 11 million of 70 million to 80 million unique TCR beta chains were shared, per a later count. The protocol was immunoSEQ multiplex PCR, while the TCRdb copy is restricted to in-frame clones and leaves out a portion. Clone size and V and J calls were adopted from that table, with D and trimming inferred from the DNA. The sample shows some 130,000 clones, 75% to 85% of them seen only once. The CDR3 is made up of 17 amino acids. The germline gives CDR1 LNHDA, CDR2 SQIVND (reference sequence). V was shortened by 1 base and J by 5 bases, with 20 bases between the two germline ends. About this clone: Its antigen is undetermined.

V usage is TRBV19 and J usage is TRBJ1-1; D gene ambiguous. This receptor was identified in a woman aged 45-65 years in good health and CMV-seropositive. The sample taken for sequencing was PBMCs. CDR3 DNA sequence: TGTGCCAGTAGTATAGGGTCGGTGATAAGATCTGAGACTGAAGCTTTCTTT. Its translation is CASSIGSVIRSETEAFF.